A single sample is the source of the 13 T cell receptor beta chains below, sequenced in a study of memory CD8 T cells in hepatitis C reinfection. The table came from immunoSEQ multiplex PCR; TCRdb's copy has only in-frame clones and leaves some out. The table lists some 46,000 clones, 89% of them singletons. Time point of the sample: late/post reinfection, 12 to 24 weeks after detection. TCR sequencing was done directly ex vivo on sorted cells, without expansion in vitro. Material for sequencing was naive CD8+ T cells sorted from blood. These receptors originate from a man aged 18-30 years with hepatitis C virus infection.

V is TRBV7-6 and J is TRBJ2-1; the match to TRBD2 covers 10 bases. After removal of 5 bases from V and 3 bases from J, the junction contained 7 bases not matched to a gene. Per the germline V gene, CDR1 is SGHVS and CDR2 is FNYEAQ. The CDR3 contains 16 residues. CDR3 loop: CASSPLTSGDYNEQFF. The CDR3 bases are TGTGCCAGCAGCCCCTTAACTAGCGGGGACTACAATGAGCAGTTCTTC.

The V gene is TRBV9, the J gene TRBJ2-1; 9 nucleotides agree with TRBD2. Germline CDR1 is SGDLS and CDR2 is YYNGEE. The CDR3 spans 14 residues. The V and J ends lost 2 bases and 10 bases, in that order; junction bases with no gene match: 7. For the CDR3, the DNA is TGTGCCAGCAGCGTGACGGTAGCGGGAGAAGAGCAGTTCTTC. Translating gives CASSVTVAGEEQFF.

The chain has TRBV10-3 and TRBJ1-3; TRBD1 is a possible D gene (5 bases). CDR3 length: 14 residues. Per the germline V gene, CDR1 is ENHRY and CDR2 is SYGVKD. The V end lost 3 bases, the J end lost 0 bases, and 6 bases lay between the germline ends. The CDR3 protein is CAISDRDSGNTIYF. CDR3 DNA sequence: TGTGCCATCAGTGACAGGGACTCTGGAAACACCATATATTTT.

The chain employs TRBV4-1 and TRBJ2-1; 12 positions agree with TRBD2. Unmatched junction bases numbered 6, after V lost 1 base and J lost 8 bases. CDR3 length: 16 amino acids. In germline, CDR1 is MGHRA, CDR2 YSYEKL. The CDR3 region has the DNA TGCGCCAGCAGCCAAGGGACTAGCGGGAAGGGGGATGAGCAGTTCTTC. It is translated as CASSQGTSGKGDEQFF.

This clone has just one count. The V and J genes are TRBV11-2 and TRBJ2-5; a possible D gene is TRBD2 (5 bases). The CDR3 is 11 residues long. V was cut by 8 bases and J by 5 bases, with 9 bases left in between. Germline CDR1 reads SGHAT; CDR2 reads FQNNGV. CDR3 nucleotides: TGTGCCAGCGGAGGAGCGGAGACCCAGTACTTC. Translating gives CASGGAETQYF. The entire variable domain, with the rest obtained from reference TRBV11-2 and TRBJ2-5, is as follows: EAGVAQSPRYKIIEKRQSVAFWCNPISGHATLYWYQQILGQGPKLLIQFQNNGVVDDSQLPKDRFSAERLKGVDSTLKIQPAKLEDSAVYLCASGGAETQYFGPGTRLLVL.

This clone was seen more than once but under ten times. The chain couples TRBV10-2 to TRBJ2-7; D uncertain. Germline lookup yields CDR1 WSHSY and CDR2 SAAADI. Trimming shortened V by 4 bases and J by 4 bases, and 8 bases separated the two germline ends. The CDR3 is 12 residues long. As DNA, the CDR3 is TGCGCCAGCAGTGGAGGCCTTTACGAGCAGTACGTC. This sequence encodes CASSGGLYEQYV.

The genes are TRBV2 and TRBJ2-4; D remains unclear. Germline V gene sequence: CDR1 SNHLY, CDR2 FYNNEI. The CDR3 is 15 residues long. Trimming cost V 3 bases and J 0 bases, with 9 bases left between them. The CDR3 region is CASSEVVLAKNIQYF. In DNA form, the CDR3 reads TGTGCCAGCAGTGAGGTAGTACTAGCCAAAAACATTCAGTACTTC.

V gene TRBV5-6 combines with J gene TRBJ1-1; 8 bases are shared with TRBD1. This CDR3 has 18 amino acids. The trim removed 0 bases at V and 1 base at J, leaving 11 bases unmatched. CDR1 SGHDT and CDR2 YYEEEE come from the germline V gene. In DNA form, the CDR3 reads TGTGCCAGCAGCTTGGAGTTTATGGCCAGGGGGCCGAACACTGAAGCTTTCTTT. It translates to CASSLEFMARGPNTEAFF.

The rearrangement links TRBV28 to TRBJ2-2, with 14 bases matching TRBD2. The CDR3 spans 16 residues. Germline V gene lookup returns CDR1 MDHEN and CDR2 SYDVKM. Trimming cost V 6 bases and J 7 bases; bases outside gene matches: 7. CDR3 sequence: CASRMGLAGAIGELFF. CDR3 nucleotides: TGTGCCAGCAGAATGGGACTAGCGGGAGCCATCGGGGAGCTGTTTTTT.

The chain recombines TRBV13 with TRBJ2-1; possible D gene TRBD1, 6 bases. The CDR3 has 15 residues. The V end was cut by 1 base, the J end by 5 bases, with 12 bases between. Germline loops: CDR1 PRHDT, CDR2 FYEKMQ (reference sequence). CDR3 in amino acids: CASSLEGRGNNEQFF. CDR3 sequence (DNA): TGTGCCAGCAGCTTAGAGGGCAGGGGTAACAATGAGCAGTTCTTC.

The chain employs TRBV5-1 and TRBJ2-1, with 9 bases that match TRBD2. Germline loops: CDR1 SGHRS, CDR2 YFSETQ. The CDR3 is made up of 17 amino acids. The ends lost 4 bases at V and 3 bases at J; junction bases unmatched: 11. Written as DNA, the CDR3 is TGCGCCAGCAGCCGGAGCCTAGCGGGAACCATCTACAATGAGCAGTTCTTC. It yields the protein CASSRSLAGTIYNEQFF.

The chain has TRBV11-2 and TRBJ2-7; D gene ambiguous. The CDR3 consists of 12 residues. Germline V gene sequence: CDR1 SGHAT, CDR2 FQNNGV. Trimming removed 4 bases at V and 6 bases at J, with 10 bases between. The CDR3 protein is CASSSRLGEQYF. In DNA form, the CDR3 reads TGTGCCAGCAGCTCCCGACTGGGCGAGCAGTACTTC.

The chain uses TRBV2 and TRBJ1-2; D is unclear. Trimming took off 6 bases at V and 3 bases at J, with 14 bases between the two ends. The germline V gene has CDR1 SNHLY and CDR2 FYNNEI. The CDR3 is made up of 14 amino acids. The CDR3 region has the DNA TGTGCCAGCAGGTTAGACGGAGGTTACTATGGCTACACCTTC. Translation gives CASRLDGGYYGYTF.